These T cell receptor beta chains were read from a single sample in a study of blood T cell repertoires in COVID-19. The table came from immunoSEQ multiplex PCR; TCRdb's copy has only in-frame clones and leaves some out. Of 55,000 to 85,000 clones in the sample, around 86% were seen once. The material sequenced was peripheral blood. These receptor sequences come from a human donor in a cohort sampled during active COVID-19. CDR3s include the opening cysteine and the closing phenylalanine or tryptophan. A D gene is named only where the DNA matches it firmly. Rows give clone size only sometimes, using once, few, many, or a class for an expanded clone.

clone size: NA; D gene: TRBD1; V gene: TRBV18; J gene: TRBJ1-5; CDR3 DNA: TGTGCCAGCTCACTGGACAGGAATCAGCCCCAGCATTTT; CDR3 protein: CASSLDRNQPQHF
clone size: NA; D gene: TRBD1; V gene: TRBV5-4; J gene: TRBJ2-5; CDR3 DNA: TGTGCCAGCAGCTACTCAGGGGGAGAGACCCAGTACTTC; CDR3 protein: CASSYSGGETQYF
clone size: once; D gene: NA; V gene: TRBV18; J gene: TRBJ1-1; CDR3 DNA: TGTGCCAGCTCGGCCTTAGGGGAGGCGGCTTTCTTT; CDR3 protein: CASSALGEAAFF
clone size: NA; D gene: NA; V gene: TRBV5-6; J gene: TRBJ2-1; CDR3 DNA: TGTGCCAGCTTCTTGGGGGTCAGAGGCTACAATGAGCAGTTCTTC; CDR3 protein: CASFLGVRGYNEQFF
clone size: NA; D gene: NA; V gene: TRBV30; J gene: TRBJ2-1; CDR3 DNA: TGTGCCTGGAGCGCGGGATGGGGACGCATTCGTCCGGAGCAGTTCTTC; CDR3 protein: CAWSAGWGRIRPEQFF
clone size: NA; D gene: NA; V gene: TRBV11-2; J gene: TRBJ2-2; CDR3 DNA: TGTGCCAGCAGCTTTTCACTTACCGGGGAGCTGTTTTTT; CDR3 protein: CASSFSLTGELFF
clone size: NA; D gene: TRBD1; V gene: TRBV25-1; J gene: TRBJ1-3; CDR3 DNA: TGTGCCAGCAGTTCGACAGGGGCTGGAAACACCATATATTTT; CDR3 protein: CASSSTGAGNTIYF
clone size: NA; D gene: TRBD1; V gene: TRBV11-2; J gene: TRBJ2-7; CDR3 DNA: TGTGCCAGCAGCGTGGGGACAGCCGCCTACGAGCAGTACTTC; CDR3 protein: CASSVGTAAYEQYF
clone size: NA; D gene: NA; V gene: TRBV20-1; J gene: TRBJ2-7; CDR3 DNA: TGCAGTGCTAGTGCGGGGACAGCTACCTACGAGCAGTACTTC; CDR3 protein: CSASAGTATYEQYF
clone size: NA; D gene: NA; V gene: TRBV10-3; J gene: TRBJ2-3; CDR3 DNA: TGTGCCATCACTGGGGGACAAAGCACAGATACGCAGTATTTT; CDR3 protein: CAITGGQSTDTQYF
clone size: NA; D gene: TRBD2; V gene: TRBV6-4; J gene: TRBJ2-5; CDR3 DNA: TGTGCCAGCAGTGAAACTAGCGGGGACCAAGAGACCCAGTACTTC; CDR3 protein: CASSETSGDQETQYF
clone size: once; D gene: TRBD1; V gene: TRBV16; J gene: TRBJ2-7; CDR3 DNA: TGTGCCAGCAGCCAAGGCCTGGGACAGTCCTACGAGCAGTACTTC; CDR3 protein: CASSQGLGQSYEQYF
clone size: once; D gene: TRBD1; V gene: TRBV9; J gene: TRBJ2-1; CDR3 DNA: TGTGCCAGCAGCCCTTCAACGGGGACAGGGAAATTCTTCTACAATGAGCAGTTCTTC; CDR3 protein: CASSPSTGTGKFFYNEQFF
clone size: NA; D gene: TRBD1; V gene: TRBV7-8; J gene: TRBJ1-1; CDR3 DNA: TGTGCCAGCAGCTTAGCGGGACCAGGGGGCACTGAAGCTTTCTTT; CDR3 protein: CASSLAGPGGTEAFF
clone size: once; D gene: NA; V gene: TRBV7-2; J gene: TRBJ2-3; CDR3 DNA: TGTGCCAGCAGCTTAGTCCGGGGGACAGATACGCAGTATTTT; CDR3 protein: CASSLVRGTDTQYF
clone size: NA; D gene: TRBD2; V gene: TRBV4-1; J gene: TRBJ2-3; CDR3 DNA: TGCGCCAGCAGCCCGGGACTAGCGGGGATCTCTCGCACAGATACGCAGTATTTT; CDR3 protein: CASSPGLAGISRTDTQYF
clone size: NA; D gene: TRBD2; V gene: TRBV5-1; J gene: TRBJ2-5; CDR3 DNA: TGCGCCAGCAGCGTAGGGCTAGCGGAAGAGACCCAGTACTTC; CDR3 protein: CASSVGLAEETQYF
clone size: NA; D gene: TRBD2; V gene: TRBV9; J gene: TRBJ2-3; CDR3 DNA: TGTGCCAGCAGCCCCCTCCTCGTCGGGGGGACAGATACGCAGTATTTT; CDR3 protein: CASSPLLVGGTDTQYF
clone size: NA; D gene: NA; V gene: TRBV3-1/TRBV3-2; J gene: TRBJ2-5; CDR3 DNA: TGTGCCAGTCGTCAAGGGGTGGTAGGGGCCCCCCAAGAGACCCAGTACTTC; CDR3 protein: CASRQGVVGAPQETQYF
clone size: NA; D gene: TRBD2; V gene: TRBV7-3; J gene: TRBJ2-1; CDR3 DNA: TGTGCCAGCAGCCCACGGGGGGTCAGCAATGAGCAGTTCTTC; CDR3 protein: CASSPRGVSNEQFF
clone size: NA; D gene: NA; V gene: TRBV18; J gene: TRBJ2-3; CDR3 DNA: TGTGCCAGCTCACTTATATACACAGATACGCAGTATTTT; CDR3 protein: CASSLIYTDTQYF
clone size: NA; D gene: TRBD1; V gene: TRBV7-9; J gene: TRBJ1-2; CDR3 DNA: TGTGCCAGCAGCTCGGGACAGGGGGCGCGAGGCTACACCTTC; CDR3 protein: CASSSGQGARGYTF
clone size: NA; D gene: TRBD1; V gene: TRBV18; J gene: TRBJ1-4; CDR3 DNA: TGTGCCAGCTCACGCGTACCGGGACAGGGGTCCGCAACTAATGAAAAACTGTTTTTT; CDR3 protein: CASSRVPGQGSATNEKLFF
clone size: NA; D gene: TRBD2; V gene: TRBV14; J gene: TRBJ2-5; CDR3 DNA: TGTGCCAGCAGCCCCATCCCGGGGACTAGGCCTGAGGAGACCCAGTACTTC; CDR3 protein: CASSPIPGTRPEETQYF
clone size: NA; D gene: NA; V gene: TRBV9; J gene: TRBJ2-3; CDR3 DNA: TGTGCCAGTAATCCGGGGAACACAGATACGCAGTATTTT; CDR3 protein: CASNPGNTDTQYF
clone size: NA; D gene: TRBD1; V gene: TRBV30; J gene: TRBJ1-5; CDR3 DNA: TGTGCCTGGAGTCAGGGACAGGTATTCAATCAGCCCCAGCATTTT; CDR3 protein: CAWSQGQVFNQPQHF
clone size: NA; D gene: TRBD2; V gene: TRBV30; J gene: TRBJ2-7; CDR3 DNA: TGTGCCTGGAGTGTTGGGAGGGGTCCCTACGAGCAGTACTTC; CDR3 protein: CAWSVGRGPYEQYF
clone size: NA; D gene: NA; V gene: TRBV15; J gene: TRBJ1-3; CDR3 DNA: TGTGCCACCAGCAGAGATTATGGGGGGACGAGCTCTGGAAACACCATATATTTT; CDR3 protein: CATSRDYGGTSSGNTIYF
clone size: NA; D gene: NA; V gene: TRBV12-1; J gene: TRBJ2-7; CDR3 DNA: TGTGCCAGCAGCTTGCGGACCTACGAGCAGTACTTC; CDR3 protein: CASSLRTYEQYF
clone size: NA; D gene: TRBD1; V gene: TRBV5-6; J gene: TRBJ2-7; CDR3 DNA: TGTGCCAGCAGCTTCGGACAGGGGGCCGCCTCCTACGAGCAGTACTTC; CDR3 protein: CASSFGQGAASYEQYF
clone size: NA; D gene: TRBD2; V gene: TRBV3-1/TRBV3-2; J gene: TRBJ2-2; CDR3 DNA: TGTGCCAGCAGCCAAGGGTACCGGGAGGCAACGAACACCGGGGAGCTGTTTTTT; CDR3 protein: CASSQGYREATNTGELFF
clone size: NA; D gene: TRBD1; V gene: TRBV11-2; J gene: TRBJ1-5; CDR3 DNA: TGTGCCAGCAGCTTACAGGGGGGCAATCAGCCCCAGCATTTT; CDR3 protein: CASSLQGGNQPQHF
clone size: NA; D gene: TRBD2; V gene: TRBV10-3; J gene: TRBJ2-2; CDR3 DNA: TGTGCCATCAGTTCTTCTAGCGGGGGGGTAACCGGGGAGCTGTTTTTT; CDR3 protein: CAISSSSGGVTGELFF
clone size: NA; D gene: TRBD1; V gene: TRBV7-9; J gene: TRBJ2-7; CDR3 DNA: TGTGCCAGCAGTTCGCATGACAGGGGGGATTCCTACGAGCAGTACTTC; CDR3 protein: CASSSHDRGDSYEQYF
clone size: NA; D gene: TRBD1; V gene: TRBV19; J gene: TRBJ2-1; CDR3 DNA: TGTGCCACCCGCCCGGGACAGGGGCACAATGAGCAGTTCTTC; CDR3 protein: CATRPGQGHNEQFF
clone size: NA; D gene: TRBD2; V gene: TRBV4-1; J gene: TRBJ2-3; CDR3 DNA: TGCGCCAGCAGCCTGTCACTAGCGGGGGGGCCAGATACGCAGTATTTT; CDR3 protein: CASSLSLAGGPDTQYF
clone size: NA; D gene: TRBD2; V gene: TRBV7-8; J gene: TRBJ2-3; CDR3 DNA: TGTGCCAGCAGCAAAGGACTAGCGGGGGCAACTAGCACAGATACGCAGTATTTT; CDR3 protein: CASSKGLAGATSTDTQYF
clone size: NA; D gene: NA; V gene: TRBV5-1; J gene: TRBJ1-3; CDR3 DNA: TGCGCCAGCAGCCGAGGTGCTGGAAACACCATATATTTT; CDR3 protein: CASSRGAGNTIYF
clone size: few; D gene: NA; V gene: TRBV30; J gene: TRBJ2-7; CDR3 DNA: TGTGCCTGGAGTGTGGCGGAAACCTACGAGCAGTACTTC; CDR3 protein: CAWSVAETYEQYF
clone size: NA; D gene: TRBD1; V gene: TRBV3-1/TRBV3-2; J gene: TRBJ2-3; CDR3 DNA: TGTGCCAGCAGCACTCTGTCCGGGACAGGAAGAGATACGCAGTATTTT; CDR3 protein: CASSTLSGTGRDTQYF
clone size: NA; D gene: NA; V gene: TRBV12-3/TRBV12-4; J gene: TRBJ1-2; CDR3 DNA: TGTGCCAGCGGCCTGAACTATGGCTACACCTTC; CDR3 protein: CASGLNYGYTF
clone size: NA; D gene: NA; V gene: TRBV11-1; J gene: TRBJ2-5; CDR3 DNA: TGTGCCAGCAGCTTAGTGGGCAGGGGCCAAGAGACCCAGTACTTC; CDR3 protein: CASSLVGRGQETQYF
clone size: NA; D gene: NA; V gene: TRBV9; J gene: TRBJ1-5; CDR3 DNA: TGTGCCAGCAGCGTAGCAGGTAATAGCAATCAGCCCCAGCATTTT; CDR3 protein: CASSVAGNSNQPQHF
clone size: NA; D gene: NA; V gene: TRBV5-8; J gene: TRBJ1-1; CDR3 DNA: TGTGCCAGCAGCATACCACCCTCCCGGGGCACTGAAGCTTTCTTT; CDR3 protein: CASSIPPSRGTEAFF
clone size: NA; D gene: TRBD1; V gene: TRBV7-9; J gene: TRBJ2-5; CDR3 DNA: TGTGCCAGCAGCCCTCACATCGACAGGGAAGAGACCCAGTACTTC; CDR3 protein: CASSPHIDREETQYF
clone size: NA; D gene: NA; V gene: TRBV28; J gene: TRBJ1-3; CDR3 DNA: TGTGCCAGCAGTGTCGCAGGGGACTCTGGAAACACCATATATTTT; CDR3 protein: CASSVAGDSGNTIYF
clone size: NA; D gene: TRBD1; V gene: TRBV28; J gene: TRBJ1-1; CDR3 DNA: TGTGCCAGCAGTGGACAGGGGACGGCGAACACTGAAGCTTTCTTT; CDR3 protein: CASSGQGTANTEAFF
clone size: NA; D gene: NA; V gene: TRBV9; J gene: TRBJ2-5; CDR3 DNA: TGTGCCAGCAGCGTAGGGACACGACGACCCGGTCAAGAGACCCAGTACTTC; CDR3 protein: CASSVGTRRPGQETQYF
clone size: NA; D gene: NA; V gene: TRBV9; J gene: TRBJ2-7; CDR3 DNA: TGTGCCAGCAGCCCCGCCGGGACAAACGAGCAGTACTTC; CDR3 protein: CASSPAGTNEQYF
clone size: NA; D gene: NA; V gene: TRBV11-2; J gene: TRBJ1-2; CDR3 DNA: TGTGCCAGCAGCTTAGGCCCCACAGGGGGCTACACCTTC; CDR3 protein: CASSLGPTGGYTF
clone size: NA; D gene: TRBD2; V gene: TRBV11-2; J gene: TRBJ2-1; CDR3 DNA: TGTGCCAGCAGCTTAGATGGGACTAGCGGGGAGGCGCAGTTCTTC; CDR3 protein: CASSLDGTSGEAQFF
clone size: NA; D gene: NA; V gene: TRBV10-3; J gene: TRBJ1-6; CDR3 DNA: TGTGCCATCACGGGCAGGGAGGAATCACCCCTCCACTTT; CDR3 protein: CAITGREESPLHF
clone size: NA; D gene: TRBD1; V gene: TRBV7-9; J gene: TRBJ2-5; CDR3 DNA: TGTGCCAGCAGCTTCGGGACAGGGGGCTTGAAGACCCAGTACTTC; CDR3 protein: CASSFGTGGLKTQYF
clone size: NA; D gene: NA; V gene: TRBV10-3; J gene: TRBJ2-4; CDR3 DNA: TGTGCCATCAGTGATTCCTTAGCCAAAAACATTCAGTACTTC; CDR3 protein: CAISDSLAKNIQYF